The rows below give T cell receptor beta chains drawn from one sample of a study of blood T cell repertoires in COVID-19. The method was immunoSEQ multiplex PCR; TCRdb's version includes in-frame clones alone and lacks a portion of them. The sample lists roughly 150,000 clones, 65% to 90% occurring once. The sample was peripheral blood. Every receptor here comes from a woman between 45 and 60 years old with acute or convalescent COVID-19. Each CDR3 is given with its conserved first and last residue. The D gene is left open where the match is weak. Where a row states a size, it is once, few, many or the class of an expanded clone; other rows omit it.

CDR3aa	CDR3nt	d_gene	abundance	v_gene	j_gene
CASSQGMDTEAFF	TGTGCCAGCAGTCAGGGGATGGACACTGAAGCTTTCTTT	NA	NA	TRBV6-2/TRBV6-3	TRBJ1-1
CASSQDGQVHQPQHF	TGCGCCAGCAGCCAAGATGGCCAGGTTCATCAGCCCCAGCATTTT	NA	NA	TRBV4-3	TRBJ1-5
CASSLPQGPQHF	TGTGCCAGCAGCTTGCCGCAGGGACCCCAGCATTTT	NA	NA	TRBV5-6	TRBJ1-5
CASSSGGTGTYEQYF	TGCGCCAGCAGCTCGGGAGGGACAGGGACCTACGAGCAGTACTTC	NA	NA	TRBV5-1	TRBJ2-7
CASSHWTGLDSYNSPLHF	TGTGCCAGCAGCCACTGGACAGGGTTAGACTCCTATAATTCACCCCTCCACTTT	TRBD1	NA	TRBV3-1/TRBV3-2	TRBJ1-6
CASSQTGLRTYEQYF	TGCGCCAGCAGCCAGACAGGGTTGAGAACCTACGAGCAGTACTTC	TRBD1	few	TRBV5-1	TRBJ2-7
CASSRAGTGVQPQHF	TGTGCCAGCAGTCGTGCCGGGACAGGGGTTCAGCCCCAGCATTTT	TRBD1	few	TRBV5-6	TRBJ1-5
CASIRTGTLNTEAFF	TGTGCCAGTATTAGGACAGGGACTCTCAACACTGAAGCTTTCTTT	TRBD1	NA	TRBV19	TRBJ1-1
CASSLDGQSNTGELFF	TGTGCCAGCAGCCTCGATGGGCAGTCCAACACCGGGGAGCTGTTTTTT	NA	NA	TRBV7-2	TRBJ2-2
CASSPGQGFFGYTF	TGTGCCAGCAGTCCGGGACAGGGTTTCTTTGGCTACACCTTC	TRBD1	NA	TRBV7-9	TRBJ1-2
CASRPPPGLAQRGTQYF	TGTGCCAGCAGGCCCCCGCCGGGACTAGCGCAGAGAGGTACGCAGTATTTT	TRBD2	NA	TRBV11-2	TRBJ2-3
CASSPRTSGGPGGTQYF	TGTGCCAGCAGCCCACGGACTAGCGGGGGCCCGGGGGGGACCCAGTACTTC	TRBD2	NA	TRBV5-4	TRBJ2-5
CASSTGYRESYEQYF	TGTGCCAGCAGCACAGGATACAGGGAATCCTACGAGCAGTACTTC	NA	once	TRBV5-5	TRBJ2-7
CASSRQGRVNQPQHF	TGTGCCAGCAGCCGACAGGGGAGGGTTAATCAGCCCCAGCATTTT	TRBD1	NA	TRBV27	TRBJ1-5
CASSSGGENRAGANVLTF	TGCGCCAGCAGCTCGGGTGGGGAAAACAGGGCTGGGGCCAACGTCCTGACTTTC	NA	NA	TRBV5-1	TRBJ2-6
CASSKLTSGRNEQFF	TGTGCCAGCAGCAAACTGACTAGCGGGAGAAATGAGCAGTTCTTC	TRBD2	NA	TRBV5-5	TRBJ2-1
CASRVGGNTEAFF	TGTGCCAGTAGAGTGGGGGGGAACACTGAAGCTTTCTTT	NA	NA	TRBV19	TRBJ1-1
CASRTQGYQETQYF	TGTGCCAGCAGGACTCAGGGGTACCAAGAGACCCAGTACTTC	NA	NA	TRBV2	TRBJ2-5
CASRGGLAGPYEQYF	TGTGCCAGCAGGGGTGGACTAGCGGGCCCCTACGAGCAGTACTTC	TRBD2	NA	TRBV28	TRBJ2-7
CASRDRGATNEKLFF	TGTGCCAGCAGGGACAGAGGCGCAACTAATGAAAAACTGTTTTTT	NA	NA	TRBV6-5	TRBJ1-4
CSASQGFSEKLFF	TGCAGTGCTAGTCAGGGATTTTCGGAAAAACTGTTTTTT	NA	NA	TRBV20-1	TRBJ1-4
CASSLYRNTEAFF	TGTGCCAGCAGCTTATACAGAAACACTGAAGCTTTCTTT	NA	NA	TRBV6-5	TRBJ1-1
CASSLSVGTSDSPLHF	TGTGCCAGCAGCTTAAGTGTCGGGACATCGGATTCACCCCTCCACTTT	NA	few	TRBV7-6	TRBJ1-6
CASSQTRGSYNEQFF	TGTGCCAGCAGCCAGACCAGGGGGTCCTACAATGAGCAGTTCTTC	TRBD1	NA	TRBV6-5	TRBJ2-1
CASSKKGQGNNSPLHF	TGTGCCAGCAGTAAAAAAGGACAGGGTAACAATTCACCCCTCCACTTT	TRBD1	NA	TRBV27	TRBJ1-6
CASSPGQRANYGYTF	TGTGCCAGCTCACCAGGGCAGAGGGCTAACTATGGCTACACCTTC	NA	once	TRBV18	TRBJ1-2
CASSKGLARPTGELFF	TGTGCCAGCAGCAAAGGACTAGCCCGACCCACCGGGGAGCTGTTTTTT	TRBD2	once	TRBV11-1	TRBJ2-2
CAFSPTGVKTNEKLFF	TGTGCCTTCTCTCCGACGGGGGTCAAAACTAATGAAAAACTGTTTTTT	NA	NA	TRBV2	TRBJ1-4
CASSVGPGGSYEQYF	TGTGCCAGCAGCGTAGGCCCAGGGGGGTCTTACGAGCAGTACTTC	NA	NA	TRBV9	TRBJ2-7